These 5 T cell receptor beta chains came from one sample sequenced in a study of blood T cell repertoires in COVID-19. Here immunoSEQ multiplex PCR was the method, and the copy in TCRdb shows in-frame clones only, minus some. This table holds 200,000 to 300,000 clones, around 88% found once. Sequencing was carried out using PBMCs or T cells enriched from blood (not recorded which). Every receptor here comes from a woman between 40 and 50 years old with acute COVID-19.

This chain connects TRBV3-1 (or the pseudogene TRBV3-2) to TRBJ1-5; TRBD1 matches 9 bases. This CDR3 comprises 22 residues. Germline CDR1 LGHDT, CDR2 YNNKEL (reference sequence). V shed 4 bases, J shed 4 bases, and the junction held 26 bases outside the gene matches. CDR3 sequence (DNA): TGTGCCAGCAGCCTTTGGGCGTTATGGGGGGACAGGGACTTTAGAGTTAATCAGCCCCAGCATTTT. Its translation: CASSLWALWGDRDFRVNQPQHF.

CDR3 residues: CASPTGGLHF. The CDR3 coding sequence is TGTGCCAGCCCGACAGGGGGCCTCCACTTT. The chain recombines TRBV19 with TRBJ1-6; TRBD1 matches 9 bases. CDR3 length equals 10 residues. Germline CDR1 is LNHDA and CDR2 is SQIVND (reference sequence). The V and J ends lost 9 bases and 15 bases, in that order; junction bases with no gene match: 3.

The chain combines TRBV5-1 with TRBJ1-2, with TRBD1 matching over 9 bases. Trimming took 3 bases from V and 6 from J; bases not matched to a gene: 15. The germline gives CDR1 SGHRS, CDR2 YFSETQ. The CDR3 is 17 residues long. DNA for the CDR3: TGCGCCAGCAGCTCGGGGACAGGGATATCCTATATCGATGGCTACACCTTC. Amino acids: CASSSGTGISYIDGYTF. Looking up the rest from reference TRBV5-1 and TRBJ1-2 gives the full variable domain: KAGVTQTPRYLIKTRGQQVTLSCSPISGHRSVSWYQQTPGQGLQFLFEYFSETQRNKGNFPGRFSGRQFSNSRSEMNVSTLELGDSALYLCASSSGTGISYIDGYTFGSGTRLTVV.

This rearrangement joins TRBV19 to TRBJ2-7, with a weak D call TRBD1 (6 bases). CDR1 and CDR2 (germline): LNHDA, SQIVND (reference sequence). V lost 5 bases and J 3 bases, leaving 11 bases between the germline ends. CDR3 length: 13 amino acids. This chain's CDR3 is CASSLTGSYEQYF. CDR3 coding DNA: TGTGCCAGTAGTTTGACAGGCAGCTACGAGCAGTACTTC.

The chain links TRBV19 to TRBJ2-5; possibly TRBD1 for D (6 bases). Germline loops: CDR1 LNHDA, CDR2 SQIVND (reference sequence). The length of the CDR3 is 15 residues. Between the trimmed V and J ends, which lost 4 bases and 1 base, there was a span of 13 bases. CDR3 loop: CASSRSAQGQETQYF. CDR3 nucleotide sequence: TGTGCCAGTAGTAGGTCTGCACAGGGCCAAGAGACCCAGTACTTC.